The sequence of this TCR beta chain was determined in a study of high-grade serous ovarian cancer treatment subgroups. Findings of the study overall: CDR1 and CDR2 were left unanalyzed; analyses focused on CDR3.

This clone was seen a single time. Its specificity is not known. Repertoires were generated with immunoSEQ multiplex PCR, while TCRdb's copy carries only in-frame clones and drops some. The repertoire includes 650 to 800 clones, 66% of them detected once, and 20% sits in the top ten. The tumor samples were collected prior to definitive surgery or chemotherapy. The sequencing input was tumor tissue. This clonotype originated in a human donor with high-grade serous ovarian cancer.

CDR3 coding DNA: TGTGCCAGCAGTTTATCGGGAGAATCACCCCTCCACTTT. Translation gives CASSLSGESPLHF. The rearrangement uses TRBV27 and TRBJ1-6, with unresolved D. The CDR3 totals 13 residues. Per germline, CDR1 MNHEY and CDR2 SMNVEV (reference sequence). V was cut by 0 bases and J by 10 bases, with 7 bases left in between.